The following is a T cell receptor (beta chain) sequence with its context. What it binds is unknown. This record comes from a study of radiation and T cells in renal cell carcinoma. Study-wide findings and caveats: From baseline, blood top tumor clonotypes peaked at 2 weeks post-radiation.

Generated by immunoSEQ multiplex PCR, the TCRdb table keeps only in-frame clones and is missing some. The sample carries about 150,000 clones, about nine tenths recorded once. The time point: baseline pretreatment blood. As to treatment: 15 Gy SBRT to primary tumor, nephrectomy 4 weeks later. The sequence derives from a woman in her seventies with renal cell carcinoma. The specimen comprised blood, sampled from a patient whose treatment included radiotherapy and nephrectomy.

The CDR3 loop reads CASLSPSGGAYEQYF. The CDR3 DNA sequence: TGTGCCAGCTTGTCCCCCAGCGGGGGGGCCTACGAGCAGTACTTC. The chain links TRBV6-1 to TRBJ2-7, with 10 nucleotides matching TRBD2. The germline CDR1 and CDR2 sequences are MNHNS and SASEGT. The CDR3 sequence is 15 residues long. The V segment lost 8 bases and the J segment 2 bases; nucleotides outside the gene matches: 9.